These T cell receptor beta chains were read from a single sample in a study of T cell repertoires in cytomegalovirus infection. No cognate antigen is known for these TCRs. Using its own MiXCR run on the reads, TCRdb lists one record per CDR3 protein. The table records fewer than 950,000 distinct CDR3 sequences, over 25% of them present only once. The specimen comprised cultured CD8+ T cells from PBMCs, sampled from culture after CMV antigen stimulation. The receptor set was obtained from a human donor in good health (CMV status not recorded). Some clones in this sample may be carry-over from other donors' samples. CDR3s include the opening cysteine and the closing phenylalanine or tryptophan. Fields, in order: V gene, CDR3 protein.

V gene: TRBV12-3/TRBV12-4; CDR3 protein: CASSLVPGGEQFF
V gene: TRBV7-9; CDR3 protein: CASSPRGNEQYF
V gene: TRBV12-5; CDR3 protein: CASGGRGELFF
V gene: TRBV2; CDR3 protein: CASSEFKGGAGYGYTF
V gene: TRBV4-1; CDR3 protein: CASSPGTYTYEQYF
V gene: TRBV12-3/TRBV12-4; CDR3 protein: CASSPGPGADTQYF
V gene: TRBV9; CDR3 protein: CASSVSRTGWSDTQYF
V gene: TRBV6-6; CDR3 protein: CASSLGLAGGPRTGELFF
V gene: TRBV7-9; CDR3 protein: CASSLVSGTAGNYGYTF
V gene: TRBV7-9; CDR3 protein: CASSSWTGGMDGYTF
V gene: TRBV15; CDR3 protein: CATSRDRGASQPQHF
V gene: TRBV12-3/TRBV12-4; CDR3 protein: CASSRGTPNTGELFF
V gene: TRBV4-1; CDR3 protein: CASSQLRTGLEQFF
V gene: TRBV2; CDR3 protein: CANDRNTGELFF
V gene: TRBV27; CDR3 protein: CASSLVGRDIQYF
V gene: TRBV27; CDR3 protein: CASSVTSGGASGELFF
V gene: TRBV29-1; CDR3 protein: CSVGGADGYTF
V gene: TRBV7-9; CDR3 protein: CASRRTGGLVDTQYF
V gene: TRBV27; CDR3 protein: CASSFFPYRDSTDTQYF
V gene: TRBV2; CDR3 protein: CAIKTWGQGVQETQYF
V gene: TRBV2; CDR3 protein: CASSSPRTGAFTNTGELFF
V gene: TRBV7-9; CDR3 protein: CASSLGVITDTQYF
V gene: TRBV6-6; CDR3 protein: CASSPNVTF
V gene: TRBV5-4; CDR3 protein: CASSLYKWDRVRSNQPQHF
V gene: TRBV9; CDR3 protein: CASSVGVGNYGYTF
V gene: TRBV7-9; CDR3 protein: CASSLELGGHEAFF
V gene: TRBV19; CDR3 protein: CASSKGQGLTEAFF
V gene: TRBV6-5; CDR3 protein: CASSYAPERKGYEQYF
V gene: TRBV10-3; CDR3 protein: CAISEFGESLSGNTIYF
V gene: TRBV7-4; CDR3 protein: CASSGAGHYQNRYNEQFF
V gene: TRBV18; CDR3 protein: CASSPRYRREGSPGANVLTF
V gene: TRBV7-6; CDR3 protein: CASSSTETSGREQYF
V gene: TRBV12-5; CDR3 protein: CASGYTSGGALTDTQYF
V gene: TRBV4-2; CDR3 protein: CASSQAGLAITDTQYF
V gene: TRBV7-3; CDR3 protein: CASSLRPTEGYNEQFF
V gene: TRBV5-4; CDR3 protein: CASSSQGENEKLFF
V gene: TRBV7-6; CDR3 protein: CASSLLGGDIRNEQFF
V gene: TRBV27; CDR3 protein: CASTPGTVSGANVLTF
V gene: TRBV27; CDR3 protein: CASSLESSGFQGYTF
V gene: TRBV7-2; CDR3 protein: CASSLEGGYRVQVYGYTF
V gene: TRBV7-9; CDR3 protein: CASRQPGQGLGYGYTF
V gene: TRBV12-3/TRBV12-4; CDR3 protein: CASTLGGDRGYTF
V gene: TRBV7-6; CDR3 protein: CASSLAEGMNTEAFF
V gene: TRBV7-9; CDR3 protein: CASSLEWGGSNQPQHF
V gene: TRBV5-4; CDR3 protein: CASSLEWVNGELFF